This TCR beta chain was recovered during a study of blood T cell repertoires in COVID-19. Study-wide context: Researchers got acute and convalescent COVID-19 samples from the United States, Italy and Spain.

The germline CDR1 and CDR2 sequences are MNHNS and SASEGT. V lost 4 bases and J lost 6, with 21 bases in between. The CDR3 sequence is 16 residues long. Seattle patients were enrolled while actively infected and followed longitudinally. How the authors handled the data: Quantification of nucleated cells was approximated via reference gene primer amplification. Sequencing used immunoSEQ multiplex PCR; TCRdb keeps in-frame clones, though not all of them. The V and J calls and clone size come from that table; D and trimming were worked out from the DNA. The repertoire holds 65,000 to 85,000 clones, with 86% as singletons.

This chain joins TRBV6-1 and TRBJ1-2; unclear D gene. The receptor comes from a man older than 75 with COVID-19, enrolled during active disease. Material: peripheral blood. The CDR3 DNA follows: TGTGCCAGCAGTGCAATTATAGGTGGTGGGCGTGATGGCTACACCTTC. It is translated as CASSAIIGGGRDGYTF.